The rows below give T cell receptor beta chains drawn from one sample of a study of T cell responses to AZD1222 COVID-19 vaccine. Sequencing used immunoSEQ multiplex PCR; TCRdb keeps in-frame clones, though not all of them. Among about 120,000 clones, more than 75% were seen once, and the ten largest hold roughly a tenth. This sample comprised peripheral blood, obtained on day 0 of AZD1222 vaccination. These receptors all come from an adult in good health. CDR3s include the opening cysteine and the closing phenylalanine or tryptophan. A D gene is named only where the DNA matches it firmly.

>NA|TRBV9|TRBJ2-7|14
TGTGCCAGCAGCGTCGAGGGTTTCGGGTACGAGCAGTACTTC
CASSVEGFGYEQYF
>NA|TRBV5-1|TRBJ2-2|16
TGCGCCAGCAGCTTGGGCTTTTCCCCACCCATCGGGGAGCTGTTTTTT
CASSLGFSPPIGELFF
>TRBD1|TRBV6-5|TRBJ1-1|15
TGTGCCAGCAGGGACAGGGGGCGGCGGGACACTGAAGCTTTCTTT
CASRDRGRRDTEAFF
>NA|TRBV2|TRBJ1-5|11
TGTGCCAGCAGTGAGGGGCAGGGGCACCATTTT
CASSEGQGHHF
>NA|TRBV3-1/TRBV3-2|TRBJ2-2|16
TGTGCCAGCAGCCTTGAAGGGGGGAGTGTGGGCGGGGAGCTGTTTTTT
CASSLEGGSVGGELFF
>NA|TRBV19|TRBJ1-1|13
TGTGCCAGTAGTATGAGAGGGGCTACTGAAGCTTTCTTT
CASSMRGATEAFF
>NA|TRBV2|TRBJ1-1|14
TGTGCCAGCAGTGAAAGGCAGGGTAACACTGAAGCTTTCTTT
CASSERQGNTEAFF
>NA|TRBV6-2/TRBV6-3|TRBJ2-1|16
TGTGCCAGCAGTTACGTCCGGGCGAGCTCCTACAATGAGCAGTTCTTC
CASSYVRASSYNEQFF
>TRBD2|TRBV5-1|TRBJ2-1|17
TGCGCCAGCAGCTTGGGGGCTAGCGGGGGTTCCTACAATGAGCAGTTCTTC
CASSLGASGGSYNEQFF
>NA|TRBV18|TRBJ1-2|13
TGTGCCAGCTCGCCTGGGGACTCCCATGGCTACACCTTC
CASSPGDSHGYTF
>NA|TRBV5-8|TRBJ2-1|13
TGTGCCAGCAGCCGCGGGGATATAGATGAGCAGTTCTTC
CASSRGDIDEQFF
>TRBD2|TRBV27|TRBJ2-1|16
TGTGCCAGCAGTTTATCCGGGGGAGGGATATACAATGAGCAGTTCTTC
CASSLSGGGIYNEQFF
>NA|TRBV4-1|TRBJ2-7|15
TGCGCCAGCAGTCCATTCCCTAGCGAAAGTTACGAGCAGTACTTC
CASSPFPSESYEQYF
>NA|TRBV6-5|TRBJ1-5|16
TGTGCCAGCAGTTACTCGTGGACACTCAGCAATCAGCCCCAGCATTTT
CASSYSWTLSNQPQHF